Below are 20 T cell receptor beta chains sequenced from a single sample in a study of blood T cell repertoires in COVID-19. The table came from immunoSEQ multiplex PCR; TCRdb's copy has only in-frame clones and leaves some out. Of 210,000 or so clones in the sample, approximately 78% were seen once. The sample was peripheral blood. All receptors come from a woman aged 80 or older with acute or convalescent COVID-19.

CDR3 loop: CASSELRTGGNEKLFF. CDR3 coding DNA: TGTGCCAGCAGTGAACTCCGGACAGGGGGTAATGAAAAACTGTTTTTT. The chain joins TRBV6-1 to TRBJ1-4, with TRBD1 identical over 10 bases. The CDR3 is made up of 16 amino acids. CDR1 and CDR2 from the germline V gene are MNHNS and SASEGT. Germline trimming cut 2 bases from V and 4 bases from J; bases unmatched to any gene: 4.

The chain has TRBV7-7 and TRBJ2-2; 7 bases are shared with TRBD2. This CDR3 is 14 amino acids long. Germline V gives CDR1 SSHAT, CDR2 FNYEAQ (reference sequence). The CDR3 coding sequence is TGTGCTAGCGGCGCGGGGGTAAACACCGGGGAGCTGTTTTTT. Encoded protein: CASGAGVNTGELFF.

The chain couples TRBV24-1 to TRBJ2-5; 8 bases are shared with TRBD1. The CDR3 loop spans 15 amino acids. The germline V gene has CDR1 KGHDR and CDR2 SFDVKD. With V trimmed by 5 bases and J by 2 bases, 6 bases remained unmatched. Here the CDR3 DNA reads TGTGCCACCAGTGGGACAGGGAGACCTCAAGAGACCCAGTACTTC. Translation: CATSGTGRPQETQYF.

The chain is built from TRBV27 and TRBJ2-7, with 7 positions matching TRBD1. V trimming: 2 bases; J trimming: 0 bases; junction bases outside the gene matches: 7. The CDR3 length is 16 residues. Looked up from germline, CDR1 is MNHEY and CDR2 is SMNVEV (reference sequence). CDR3 bases: TGTGCCAGCAGTTTAGCTGGGACAGCGAGCTCCTACGAGCAGTACTTC. Translating gives CASSLAGTASSYEQYF.

The J gene is TRBJ1-1, the V gene TRBV10-3; D might be TRBD1 (6 bases). CDR1 and CDR2 from the germline V gene are ENHRY and SYGVKD. The CDR3 length is 13 residues. V was cut by 6 bases and J by 7 bases, with 15 bases left in between. The chain's CDR3 is CAIRIQGKGEAFF. The CDR3 DNA is TGTGCCATCAGGATACAGGGAAAGGGTGAAGCTTTCTTT.

This chain links TRBV6-1 with TRBJ2-5; D is unclear. The CDR3 extends over 12 amino acids. V was pared by 2 bases and J by 5 bases, with 6 bases between. The germline gives CDR1 MNHNS, CDR2 SASEGT. CDR3 DNA sequence: TGTGCCAGCAGTGAATTCTTGGAGACCCAGTACTTC. Amino acid sequence: CASSEFLETQYF.

Of note for this clone: The junction and the germline gene differ at one end; a read error may be behind it. The chain couples TRBV7-7 to TRBJ2-1, with 9 bases lining up with TRBD2. Germline-derived CDR1 and CDR2 are SSHAT and FNYEAQ (reference sequence). The CDR3 spans 17 residues. The CDR3 loop reads CASSLDPSGASYNEQFF. As DNA, the CDR3 is TGTGCTAGCAGCTTAGATCCTAGCGGGGCGTCCTACAATGAGCAGTTCTTC.

The genes are TRBV30 and TRBJ1-5; D is perhaps TRBD1 (5 bases). V was pared by 2 bases and J by 3 bases, with 8 bases between. This CDR3 spans 13 amino acids. Germline values: CDR1 GTSNPN, CDR2 SVGIG (reference sequence). The CDR3 here is CAWSRTFNQPQHF. In DNA, the CDR3 is TGTGCCTGGAGTCGGACATTCAATCAGCCCCAGCATTTT.

The V call is TRBV6-2 or TRBV6-3, the J call TRBJ2-3; a possible D gene is TRBD1 (6 bases). Looked up from germline, CDR1 is MNHEY and CDR2 is SVGEGT. Trimming took 2 bases from V and 2 from J, leaving 17 bases between them. This CDR3 has 17 amino acids. The CDR3 loop reads CASSYLDTDSFTDTQYF. DNA of the CDR3: TGTGCCAGCAGTTACCTAGACACGGACAGCTTCACAGATACGCAGTATTTT.

This chain connects TRBV12-3 or TRBV12-4 to TRBJ2-1; possibly TRBD2 for D (5 bases). V gave up 4 bases and J gave up 6 bases, with 7 bases separating them. The CDR3 spans 12 residues. For the CDR3, the DNA is TGTGCCAGCAGTTGGACTGGCAATGAGCAGTTCTTC. As protein: CASSWTGNEQFF.

CDR3 region: CASSDWTANTEAFF. CDR3 DNA sequence: TGCGCCAGCAGCGATTGGACAGCGAACACTGAAGCTTTCTTT. The chain employs TRBV4-3 and TRBJ1-1, with a possible D match to TRBD1 (6 bases). This CDR3 has 14 residues. The germline CDR1 and CDR2 sequences are LGHNA and YSLEER. With 5 bases removed from V and 1 base from J, the gap between germline ends came to 11 bases.

The CDR3 bases are TGTGCCAGCAGTTACGCCGGGACAGGGTCCTACGAGCAGTACTTC. Translation gives CASSYAGTGSYEQYF. V gene TRBV6-5 combines with J gene TRBJ2-7; 9 nucleotides align to TRBD1. V lost 2 bases, J lost 1 base, and 3 bases stayed unmatched. The CDR3 contains 15 residues. The germline V gene has CDR1 MNHEY and CDR2 SVGAGI.

The chain has TRBV7-8 and TRBJ1-2, with D possibly TRBD1 on 6 matching bases. The germline V and J ends were trimmed by 5 bases and 4 bases, with 26 bases remaining between them. This CDR3 has 18 amino acids. In germline, CDR1 is SGHVS, CDR2 FQNEAQ. CDR3 loop: CASSTTGSTLLPLYGYTF. In DNA form, the CDR3 reads TGTGCCAGCAGCACCACAGGGTCCACCCTCCTTCCCCTCTATGGCTACACCTTC.

This rearrangement joins TRBV28 to TRBJ1-1; possibly TRBD1 for D (5 bases). This CDR3 spans 12 amino acids. Germline V gene lookup returns CDR1 MDHEN and CDR2 SYDVKM. Trimming removed 10 bases from V and 2 bases from J, with 11 bases in between. The CDR3 is CAIQGFNTEAFF. CDR3 nucleotides: TGTGCCATCCAGGGATTTAACACTGAAGCTTTCTTT.

The gene calls are TRBV19 and TRBJ1-2; the D gene is possibly TRBD1 (5 bases). With 3 bases removed from V and 7 bases from J, the gap between germline ends came to 21 bases. Per germline, CDR1 LNHDA and CDR2 SQIVND (reference sequence). The CDR3 totals 16 residues. Here the CDR3 reads CASSIDGRGIVSGYTF. In DNA, the CDR3 is TGTGCCAGTAGTATCGATGGAAGGGGCATCGTCTCTGGCTACACCTTC.

The chain carries TRBV24-1 and TRBJ1-5; D may be TRBD1 (5 bases). The CDR3 extends over 14 amino acids. The germline gives CDR1 KGHDR, CDR2 SFDVKD. Trimming removed 4 bases at V and 7 bases at J, with 13 bases between. CDR3 sequence (DNA): TGTGCCACCAGTGAGGAGGGGACCTGGCAGCCCCAGCATTTT. It translates to CATSEEGTWQPQHF.

This clone was detected only a few times. V is TRBV4-2 and J is TRBJ2-7, with D possibly being TRBD1 (5 bases). Germline lookup yields CDR1 LGHNA and CDR2 YNFKEQ. The CDR3 covers 16 residues. The V gene lost 4 bases and the J gene lost 5 bases, with 21 bases spanning the gap. CDR3 nucleotide sequence: TGTGCCAGCAGCCCCACTACAGGATCCGAAGGGAACGAGCAGTACTTC. This translates into CASSPTTGSEGNEQYF.

The J gene is TRBJ2-1, the V gene TRBV29-1; possible D gene TRBD1, 6 bases. Trimming stripped 2 bases from V and 10 bases from J, with 18 bases between. Germline V gives CDR1 SQVTM, CDR2 ANQGSEA. The CDR3 totals 14 residues. CDR3 amino acids: CSVEQNPGASEQFF. In nucleotides, the CDR3 is TGCAGCGTTGAACAGAATCCAGGGGCGTCCGAGCAGTTCTTC.

J is TRBJ2-3 and V is TRBV6-2 or TRBV6-3, with 7 bases aligning to TRBD2. This CDR3 has 16 amino acids. The V gene end was trimmed by 4 bases and the J gene end by 4 bases; junction bases not matched to a gene: 11. Germline CDR1 reads MNHEY; CDR2 reads SVGEGT. The chain's CDR3 is CASSSGLVLVSDTQYF. Written as DNA, the CDR3 is TGTGCCAGCAGTTCCGGACTAGTGTTGGTGTCAGATACGCAGTATTTT.

The chain joins TRBV15 to TRBJ2-7; D ambiguous. Trimming took 3 bases from V and 0 from J, leaving 6 bases between them. The CDR3 spans 13 residues. Germline assignment: CDR1 LNHNV and CDR2 YYDKDF (reference sequence). The CDR3 is CATSSPVSYEQYF. The CDR3 region has the DNA TGTGCCACCAGCAGTCCGGTCTCCTACGAGCAGTACTTC. The full variable domain, completed using reference TRBV15 and TRBJ2-7, is DAMVIQNPRYQVTQFGKPVTLSCSQTLNHNVMYWYQQKSSQAPKLLFHYYDKDFNNEADTPDNFQSRRPNTSFCFLDIRSPGLGDTAMYLCATSSPVSYEQYFGPGTRLTVT.